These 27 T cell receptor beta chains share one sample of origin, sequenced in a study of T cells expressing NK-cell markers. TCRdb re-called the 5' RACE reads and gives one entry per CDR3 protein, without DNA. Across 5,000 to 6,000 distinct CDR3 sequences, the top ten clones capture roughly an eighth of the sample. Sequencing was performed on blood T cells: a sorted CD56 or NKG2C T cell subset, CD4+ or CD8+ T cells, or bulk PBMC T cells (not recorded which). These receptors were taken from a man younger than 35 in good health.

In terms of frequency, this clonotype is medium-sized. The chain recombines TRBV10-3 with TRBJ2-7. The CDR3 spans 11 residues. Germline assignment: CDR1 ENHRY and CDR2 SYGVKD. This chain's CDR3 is CAISANYEQYF.

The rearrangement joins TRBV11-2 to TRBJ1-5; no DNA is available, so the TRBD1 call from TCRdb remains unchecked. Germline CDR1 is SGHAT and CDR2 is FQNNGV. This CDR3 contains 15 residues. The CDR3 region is CASSTGQLGNQPQHF.

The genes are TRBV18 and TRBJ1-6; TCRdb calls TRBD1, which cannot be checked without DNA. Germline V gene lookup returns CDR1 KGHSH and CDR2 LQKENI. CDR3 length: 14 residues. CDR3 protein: CASSPGAIASPLHF.

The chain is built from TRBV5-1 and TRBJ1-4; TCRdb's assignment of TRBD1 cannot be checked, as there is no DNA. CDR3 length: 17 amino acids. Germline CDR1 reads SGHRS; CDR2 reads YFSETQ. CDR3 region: CASTPSSGTGLNEKLFF.

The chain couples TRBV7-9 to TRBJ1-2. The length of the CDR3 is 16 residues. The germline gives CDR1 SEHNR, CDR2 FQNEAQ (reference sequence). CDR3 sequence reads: CASSLALSTENYGYTF. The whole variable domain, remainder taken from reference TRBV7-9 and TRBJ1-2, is DTGVSQNPRHKITKRGQNVTFRCDPISEHNRLYWYRQTLGQGPEFLTYFQNEAQLEKSRLLSDRFSAERPKGSFSTLEIQRTEQGDSAMYLCASSLALSTENYGYTFGSGTRLTVV.

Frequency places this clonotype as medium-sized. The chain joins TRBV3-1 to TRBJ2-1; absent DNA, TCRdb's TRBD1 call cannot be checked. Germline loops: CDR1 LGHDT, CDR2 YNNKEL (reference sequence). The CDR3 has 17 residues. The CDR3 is CASSPRTGQSSYNEQFF.

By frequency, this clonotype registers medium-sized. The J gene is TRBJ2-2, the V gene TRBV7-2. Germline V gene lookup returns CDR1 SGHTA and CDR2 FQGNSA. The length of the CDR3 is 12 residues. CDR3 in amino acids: CASSLVHGELFF.

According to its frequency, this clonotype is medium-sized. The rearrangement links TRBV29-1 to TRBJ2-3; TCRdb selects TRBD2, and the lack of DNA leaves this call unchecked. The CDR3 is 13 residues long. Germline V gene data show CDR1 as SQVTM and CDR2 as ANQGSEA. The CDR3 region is CSVERDLTDTQYF.

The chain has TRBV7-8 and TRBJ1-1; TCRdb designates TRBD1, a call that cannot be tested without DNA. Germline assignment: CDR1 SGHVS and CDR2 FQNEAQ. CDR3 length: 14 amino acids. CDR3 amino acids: CASSSDRVGTEAFF.

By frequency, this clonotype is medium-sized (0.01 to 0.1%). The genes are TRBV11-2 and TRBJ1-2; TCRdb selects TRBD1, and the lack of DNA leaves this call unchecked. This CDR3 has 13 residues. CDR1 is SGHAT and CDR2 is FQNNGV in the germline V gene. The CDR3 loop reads CASSFGGTYGYTF.

This CDR3 is CSVVRRAATEAFF. The chain links TRBV29-1 to TRBJ1-1. The CDR3 contains 13 residues. The germline V gene encodes CDR1 SQVTM and CDR2 ANQGSEA.

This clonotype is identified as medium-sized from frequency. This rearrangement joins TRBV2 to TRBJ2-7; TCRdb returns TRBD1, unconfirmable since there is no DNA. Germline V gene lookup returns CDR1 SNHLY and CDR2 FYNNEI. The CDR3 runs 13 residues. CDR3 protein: CASSPDRIHEQYF. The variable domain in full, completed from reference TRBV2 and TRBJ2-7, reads EPEVTQTPSHQVTQMGQEVILRCVPISNHLYFYWYRQILGQKVEFLVSFYNNEISEKSEIFDDQFSVERPDGSNFTLKIRSTKLEDSAMYFCASSPDRIHEQYFGPGTRLTVT.

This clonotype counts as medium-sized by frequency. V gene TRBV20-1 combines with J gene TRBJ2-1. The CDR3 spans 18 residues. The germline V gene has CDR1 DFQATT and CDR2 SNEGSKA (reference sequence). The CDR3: CSARDYRSGRGYYNEQFF.

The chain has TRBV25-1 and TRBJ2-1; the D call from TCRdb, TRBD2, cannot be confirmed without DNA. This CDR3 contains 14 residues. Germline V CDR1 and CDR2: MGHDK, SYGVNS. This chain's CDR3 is CASSLSGGADEQFF.

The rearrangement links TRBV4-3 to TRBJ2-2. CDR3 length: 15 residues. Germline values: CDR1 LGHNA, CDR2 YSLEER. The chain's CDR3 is CASSQEVRINGELFF.

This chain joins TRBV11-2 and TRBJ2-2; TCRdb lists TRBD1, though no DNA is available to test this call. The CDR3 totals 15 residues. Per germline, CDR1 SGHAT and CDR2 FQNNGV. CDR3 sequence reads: CASSLESPGTGELFF. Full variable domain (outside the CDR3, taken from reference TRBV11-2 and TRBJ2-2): EAGVAQSPRYKIIEKRQSVAFWCNPISGHATLYWYQQILGQGPKLLIQFQNNGVVDDSQLPKDRFSAERLKGVDSTLKIQPAKLEDSAVYLCASSLESPGTGELFFGEGSRLTVL.

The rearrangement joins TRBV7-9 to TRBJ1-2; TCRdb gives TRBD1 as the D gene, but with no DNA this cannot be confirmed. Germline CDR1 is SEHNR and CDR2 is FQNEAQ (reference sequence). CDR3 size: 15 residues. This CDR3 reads CASSQPRDRADGYTF. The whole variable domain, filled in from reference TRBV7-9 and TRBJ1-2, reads DTGVSQNPRHKITKRGQNVTFRCDPISEHNRLYWYRQTLGQGPEFLTYFQNEAQLEKSRLLSDRFSAERPKGSFSTLEIQRTEQGDSAMYLCASSQPRDRADGYTFGSGTRLTVV.

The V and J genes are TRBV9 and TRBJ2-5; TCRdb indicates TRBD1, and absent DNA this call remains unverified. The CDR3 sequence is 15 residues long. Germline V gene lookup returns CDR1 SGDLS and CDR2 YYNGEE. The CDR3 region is CASSVSGNAVETQYF.

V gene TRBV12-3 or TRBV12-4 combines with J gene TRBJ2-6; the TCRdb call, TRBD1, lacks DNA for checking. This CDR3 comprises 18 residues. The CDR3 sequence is CASSLIRRVDSGANVLTF.

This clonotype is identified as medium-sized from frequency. This CDR3 is CASLPGQSSERTPSYEQYF. The chain uses TRBV6-4 and TRBJ2-7; TCRdb returns TRBD1, unconfirmable since there is no DNA. This CDR3 is 19 amino acids long. Germline lookup yields CDR1 MRHNA and CDR2 SNTAGT.

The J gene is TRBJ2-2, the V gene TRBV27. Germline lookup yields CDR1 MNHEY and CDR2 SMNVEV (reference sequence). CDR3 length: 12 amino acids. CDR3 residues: CASSSITGELFF.

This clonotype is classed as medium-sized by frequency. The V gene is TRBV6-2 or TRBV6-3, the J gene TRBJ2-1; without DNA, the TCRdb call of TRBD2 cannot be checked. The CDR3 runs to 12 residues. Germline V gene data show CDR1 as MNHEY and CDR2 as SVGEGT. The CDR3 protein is CASRRGSGEQFF.

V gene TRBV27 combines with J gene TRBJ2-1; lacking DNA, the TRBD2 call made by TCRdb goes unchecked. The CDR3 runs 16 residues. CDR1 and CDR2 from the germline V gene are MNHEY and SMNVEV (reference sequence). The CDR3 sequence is CASSSTSGLSYNEQFF.

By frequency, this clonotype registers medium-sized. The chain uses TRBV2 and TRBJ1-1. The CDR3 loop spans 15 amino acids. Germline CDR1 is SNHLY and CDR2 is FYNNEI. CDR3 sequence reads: CASSPLLHWQSEAFF. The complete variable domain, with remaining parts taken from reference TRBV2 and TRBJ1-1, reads EPEVTQTPSHQVTQMGQEVILRCVPISNHLYFYWYRQILGQKVEFLVSFYNNEISEKSEIFDDQFSVERPDGSNFTLKIRSTKLEDSAMYFCASSPLLHWQSEAFFGQGTRLTVV.

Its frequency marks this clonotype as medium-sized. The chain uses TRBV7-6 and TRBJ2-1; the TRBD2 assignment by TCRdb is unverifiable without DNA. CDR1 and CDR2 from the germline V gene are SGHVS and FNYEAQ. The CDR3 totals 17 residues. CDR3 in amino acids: CASSSPPPASGRTEQFF.

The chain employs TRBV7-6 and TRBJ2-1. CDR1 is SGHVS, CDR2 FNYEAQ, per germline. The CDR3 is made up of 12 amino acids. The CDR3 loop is CASSPTGDEQFF.

The CDR3 sequence is CASSLETGGASDTQYF. The rearrangement joins TRBV7-2 to TRBJ2-3; lacking DNA, the TRBD1 call made by TCRdb goes unchecked. The CDR3 sequence is 16 residues long. Per the germline V gene, CDR1 is SGHTA and CDR2 is FQGNSA.